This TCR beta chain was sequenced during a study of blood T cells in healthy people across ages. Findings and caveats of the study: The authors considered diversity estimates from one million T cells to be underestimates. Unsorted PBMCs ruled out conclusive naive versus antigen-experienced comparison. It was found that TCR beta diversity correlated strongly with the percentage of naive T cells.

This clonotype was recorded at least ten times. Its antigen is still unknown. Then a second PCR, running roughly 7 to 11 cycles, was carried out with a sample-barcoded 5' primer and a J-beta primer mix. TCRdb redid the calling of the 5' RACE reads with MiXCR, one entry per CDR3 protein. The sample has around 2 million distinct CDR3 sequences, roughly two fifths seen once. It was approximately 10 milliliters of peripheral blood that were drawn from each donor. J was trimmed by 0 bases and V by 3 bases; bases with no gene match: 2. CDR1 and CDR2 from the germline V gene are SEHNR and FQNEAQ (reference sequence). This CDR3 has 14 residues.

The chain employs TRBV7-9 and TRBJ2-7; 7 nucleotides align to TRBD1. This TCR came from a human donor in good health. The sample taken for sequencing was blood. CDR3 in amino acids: CASSFGDSSYEQYF. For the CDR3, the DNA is TGTGCCAGCAGCTTCGGGGACAGCTCCTACGAGCAGTACTTC.